This entry features one T cell receptor beta chain sequence. As originally analysed: Reference gene primer amplification gave estimated nucleated cell counts. Assay used: immunoSEQ multiplex PCR; TCRdb lists only in-frame clones, some missing. That table furnishes V, J and clone size, whereas the DNA furnished D and trimming. This table has fewer than 150,000 clones, 88% appearing once. This sample was included in a study of blood T cell repertoires in COVID-19. Study-wide background: PBMCs, B-cell-depleted T cells, or T cells provided the cDNA or gDNA that made up the material.

The V gene lost 3 bases and the J gene lost 3 bases, with 5 bases spanning the gap. Germline V gene lookup returns CDR1 SGHAT and CDR2 FQNNGV. The CDR3 length is 12 residues. This TCR came from a woman aged 50 to 60 with active or convalescent COVID-19. This rearrangement joins TRBV11-2 to TRBJ1-1; D not certain. Material for sequencing was peripheral blood. The CDR3 sequence: CASSFEDTEAFF. The CDR3 DNA is TGTGCCAGCAGCTTTGAGGACACTGAAGCTTTCTTT. Variable domain in full (rest from reference TRBV11-2 and TRBJ1-1): EAGVAQSPRYKIIEKRQSVAFWCNPISGHATLYWYQQILGQGPKLLIQFQNNGVVDDSQLPKDRFSAERLKGVDSTLKIQPAKLEDSAVYLCASSFEDTEAFFGQGTRLTVV.